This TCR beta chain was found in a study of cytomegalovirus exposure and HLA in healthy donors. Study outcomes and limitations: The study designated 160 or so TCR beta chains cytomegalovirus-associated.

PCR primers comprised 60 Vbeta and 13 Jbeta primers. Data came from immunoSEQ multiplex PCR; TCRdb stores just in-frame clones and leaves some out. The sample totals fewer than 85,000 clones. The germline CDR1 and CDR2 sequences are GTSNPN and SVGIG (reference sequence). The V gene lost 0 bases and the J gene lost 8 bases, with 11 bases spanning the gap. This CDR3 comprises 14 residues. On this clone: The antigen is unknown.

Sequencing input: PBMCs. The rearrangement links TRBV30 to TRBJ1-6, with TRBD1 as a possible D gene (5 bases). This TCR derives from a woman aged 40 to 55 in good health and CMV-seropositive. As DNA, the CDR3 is TGTGCCTGGAGTGTCCGCGGGGGGGATTCACCCCTCCACTTT. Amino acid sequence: CAWSVRGGDSPLHF.